The 23 T cell receptor beta chains below come from one sample, sequenced in a study of T cell repertoires in cytomegalovirus infection. TCRdb reanalysed the reads using MiXCR and keeps one entry per CDR3 protein. The sample has a few hundred thousand distinct CDR3 sequences; 8% to 9.5% are singletons. The sample taken for sequencing was PBMCs. These receptor sequences come from a human donor in good health (CMV status not recorded). Some clones in this sample may be carry-over from other donors' samples.

This clonotype was picked up many times. The CDR3 spells CASSPRTGDNTEAFF. The CDR3 DNA reads as TGTGCCAGCAGTCCGCGGACAGGGGATAACACTGAAGCTTTCTTT. The chain employs TRBV12-3 or TRBV12-4 and TRBJ1-1; 9 bases map to TRBD1. The CDR3 spans 15 residues. The V gene end was trimmed by 5 bases and the J gene end by 2 bases; junction bases not matched to a gene: 6.

This clonotype was found a few times. V is TRBV19 and J is TRBJ1-1; the match to TRBD1 covers 10 bases. J gave up 5 bases and V 5 bases, and 8 bases lay outside the gene matches. CDR3 size: 15 residues. The germline V gene has CDR1 LNHDA and CDR2 SQIVND (reference sequence). CDR3 coding DNA: TGTGCCAGTAGTTCTGGGACAGGGGACCCAACTGAAGCTTTCTTT. It translates to CASSSGTGDPTEAFF.

This clonotype appeared many times. The chain uses TRBV12-3 or TRBV12-4 and TRBJ2-4; D is perhaps TRBD2 (5 bases). This CDR3 spans 15 amino acids. Trimming shortened V by 5 bases and J by 0 bases, and 11 bases separated the two germline ends. For the CDR3, the DNA is TGTGCCAGCAGTCCCGGGAATCTAGCCAAAAACATTCAGTACTTC. This translates into CASSPGNLAKNIQYF.

At least ten counts were recorded for this clonotype. The chain has TRBV7-2 and TRBJ2-7; 7 nucleotides match TRBD2. Trimming removed 1 base from V and 6 bases from J; junction bases left unmatched: 6. This CDR3 has 14 residues. CDR1 SGHTA and CDR2 FQGNSA come from the germline V gene. The CDR3 DNA reads TGTGCCAGCAGCTTAGGGTGGACTAGGGGCGAGCAGTACTTC. Translated: CASSLGWTRGEQYF.

This clonotype was counted at least ten times. J is TRBJ2-7 and V is TRBV7-2; tentative D call: TRBD1 (6 bases). Trimming stripped 7 bases from V and 9 bases from J, with 22 bases between. The germline CDR1 and CDR2 sequences are SGHTA and FQGNSA. This CDR3 is built from 14 residues. Here the CDR3 DNA reads TGTGCCAGCACCCCCGGGACATCCGACCTTGGGCAGTACTTC. It yields the protein CASTPGTSDLGQYF. The complete variable domain, with remaining parts taken from reference TRBV7-2 and TRBJ2-7, reads GAGVSQSPSNKVTEKGKDVELRCDPISGHTALYWYRQSLGQGLEFLIYFQGNSAPDKSGLPSDRFSAERTGGSVSTLTIQRTQQEDSAVYLCASTPGTSDLGQYFGPGTRLTVT.

At least ten counts were recorded for this clonotype. The chain links TRBV5-6 to TRBJ2-7; D is perhaps TRBD1 (5 bases). The CDR3 totals 13 residues. Per the germline V gene, CDR1 is SGHDT and CDR2 is YYEEEE. V was pared by 0 bases and J by 6 bases, with 10 bases between. CDR3 in amino acids: CASSLATAFEQYF. CDR3 bases: TGTGCCAGCAGCTTGGCGACAGCGTTCGAGCAGTACTTC.

In its sample, this clonotype was seen many times. The genes are TRBV7-2 and TRBJ2-2; possible D gene TRBD1, 5 bases. The CDR3 extends over 17 amino acids. Per germline, CDR1 SGHTA and CDR2 FQGNSA. The V end lost 5 bases, the J end lost 4 bases, and 20 bases lay between the germline ends. CDR3 nucleotide sequence: TGTGCCAGCAGCCCCCGGCAGGGAAAAATAGGCACCGGGGAGCTGTTTTTT. This sequence encodes CASSPRQGKIGTGELFF.

This clonotype was seen many times. The DNA for the CDR3 is TGTGCCAGCAGCCCCACGGGGGTAGATACGCAGTATTTT. Its protein product is CASSPTGVDTQYF. V is TRBV7-2 and J is TRBJ2-3, with D perhaps matching TRBD2 (6 bases). CDR3 size: 13 residues. Per germline, CDR1 SGHTA and CDR2 FQGNSA. Deletions cut 5 bases from V and 5 bases from J, with 11 bases between. Together with reference TRBV7-2 and TRBJ2-3, the CDR3 gives the full variable domain: GAGVSQSPSNKVTEKGKDVELRCDPISGHTALYWYRQSLGQGLEFLIYFQGNSAPDKSGLPSDRFSAERTGGSVSTLTIQRTQQEDSAVYLCASSPTGVDTQYFGPGTRLTVL.

The table lists this clonotype with many counts. The chain couples TRBV7-8 to TRBJ1-1, with D unclear. V was shortened by 2 bases and J by 5 bases, with 6 bases between the two germline ends. Germline-derived CDR1 and CDR2 are SGHVS and FQNEAQ. The CDR3 runs 12 residues. CDR3 DNA: TGTGCCAGCAGCTTATTGGGGACTGAAGCTTTCTTT. Translated: CASSLLGTEAFF.

The table lists this clonotype with many counts. The V and J genes are TRBV12-5 and TRBJ1-1, with D unclear. The CDR3 totals 12 residues. CDR1 and CDR2 (germline): LGHNT, FRNRAP. Trimming left V 5 bases short and J 5 bases short, with 9 bases between. CDR3 protein: CASGIGRTEAFF. DNA for the CDR3: TGTGCTAGTGGTATCGGACGGACTGAAGCTTTCTTT.

This clonotype was counted ten times or more. The chain carries TRBV7-2 and TRBJ2-2; a possible D gene is TRBD2 (5 bases). The CDR3 length is 14 residues. Trimming stripped 2 bases from V and 7 bases from J, with 11 bases between. Per the germline V gene, CDR1 is SGHTA and CDR2 is FQGNSA. The CDR3 loop reads CASSLIRADGELFF. In nucleotides, the CDR3 is TGTGCCAGCAGCTTAATAAGAGCGGACGGGGAGCTGTTTTTT.

This clonotype was picked up many times. This chain joins TRBV7-2 and TRBJ1-4; D remains ambiguous. This CDR3 contains 15 residues. Germline V CDR1 and CDR2: SGHTA, FQGNSA. The germline V and J ends were trimmed by 5 bases and 6 bases, with 16 bases remaining between them. CDR3 DNA: TGTGCCAGCAGCCTTGATTCCAGTGGATATGAAAAACTGTTTTTT. Translation gives CASSLDSSGYEKLFF.

The CDR3 DNA follows: TGTGCCAGTAGTTACCCAAGGACAGGGGCTAACTATGGCTACACCTTC. Amino acids: CASSYPRTGANYGYTF. The chain links TRBV19 to TRBJ1-2; TRBD1 agrees at 9 bases. CDR1 LNHDA and CDR2 SQIVND come from the germline V gene (reference sequence). This CDR3 contains 16 residues. The junction had 7 bases not matched to a gene; V was cut back by 5 bases and J by 0 bases.

This clonotype was recorded at least ten times. Since no conserved phenylalanine or tryptophan closes the CDR3, a read error is the likely cause. The limits of the CDR3 on the DNA are not certain, so only TCRdb's listed CDR3 is given. The rearrangement joins TRBV6-2 or TRBV6-3 to TRBJ2-7; the listed D gene, TRBD2, was not tested against the DNA. The CDR3 adds up to 12 amino acids, both ends counted. Germline values: CDR1 MNHEY, CDR2 SVGEGT. CDR3 protein: CASTNPSGTIFL.

The chain links TRBV12-3 or TRBV12-4 to TRBJ2-7; D remains ambiguous. Trimming took 1 base from V and 8 from J, leaving 12 bases between them. There are 13 residues in the CDR3. The CDR3 sequence: CASSLGSQTQQYV. The CDR3 bases are TGTGCCAGCAGTTTAGGGTCCCAGACTCAGCAGTACGTC.

The chain carries TRBV5-4 and TRBJ2-3; D perhaps matches TRBD1 (6 bases). The V end was cut by 3 bases, the J end by 5 bases, with 16 bases between. There are 15 residues in the CDR3. CDR1 is SGHNT and CDR2 is YYREEE in the germline V gene (reference sequence). This CDR3 reads CASSSRDTFVDTQYF. CDR3 bases: TGTGCCAGCAGCTCCCGGGACACCTTCGTAGATACGCAGTATTTT.

There are a few counts of this clonotype. V usage is TRBV2 and J usage is TRBJ1-6; 7 bases align to TRBD1. CDR1 is SNHLY, CDR2 FYNNEI, per germline. With V trimmed by 5 bases and J by 7 bases, 8 bases remained unmatched. The CDR3 covers 15 residues. The CDR3 DNA reads as TGTGCCAGCAGTCTCGACAGGGTTGGAAATTCACCCCTCCACTTT. Its protein is CASSLDRVGNSPLHF.

This clonotype was recorded many times. V is TRBV7-2 and J is TRBJ1-5, with a possible D match to TRBD1 (6 bases). The CDR3 has 13 amino acids. Germline V gene lookup returns CDR1 SGHTA and CDR2 FQGNSA. Trimming removed 1 base from V and 5 bases from J, with 6 bases in between. The CDR3 DNA is TGTGCCAGCAGCTTAGAGGGGGATCAGCCCCAGCATTTT. This sequence encodes CASSLEGDQPQHF.

This clonotype turned up a few times. This chain links TRBV20-1 with TRBJ2-3; 7 bases align to TRBD1. This CDR3 spans 13 amino acids. With V trimmed by 5 bases and J by 7 bases, 9 bases remained unmatched. Germline V gives CDR1 DFQATT, CDR2 SNEGSKA (reference sequence). DNA for the CDR3: TGCAGTGCTTCGACAGGGCCGGGGAATACGCAGTATTTT. It encodes CSASTGPGNTQYF.

This clonotype was seen many times. The rearrangement links TRBV5-6 to TRBJ2-7; tentatively, D is TRBD1 (6 bases). The CDR3 has 16 residues. V lost 2 bases, J lost 3 bases, and 18 bases lay in between. CDR1 SGHDT and CDR2 YYEEEE come from the germline V gene. CDR3 protein: CASSFPTGTQNYEQYF. CDR3 nucleotides: TGTGCCAGCAGCTTTCCAACCGGGACACAAAACTACGAGCAGTACTTC.

In this sample, this clonotype turned up many times. The CDR3 spells CASSYHPPPGEQFF. CDR3 nucleotide sequence: TGTGCCAGCAGTTACCACCCACCCCCAGGTGAGCAGTTCTTC. This chain joins TRBV6-2 or TRBV6-3 and TRBJ2-1; D unclear. This CDR3 spans 14 amino acids. V shed 2 bases and J shed 9 bases, with 14 bases lying between them. Per the germline V gene, CDR1 is MNHEY and CDR2 is SVGEGT.

This clonotype came up many times. The chain uses TRBV12-3 or TRBV12-4 and TRBJ2-1; TRBD2 agrees at 8 bases. The CDR3 covers 13 residues. The V gene end was trimmed by 2 bases and the J gene end by 13 bases; junction bases not matched to a gene: 7. CDR3 protein: CASSLPGGPVQFF. The CDR3 DNA reads as TGTGCCAGCAGTTTACCGGGGGGGCCAGTACAGTTCTTC.

This clonotype was counted ten times or more. The chain carries TRBV6-2 or TRBV6-3 and TRBJ1-5, with 12 bases lining up with TRBD1. The CDR3 spans 19 residues. Germline CDR1 is MNHEY and CDR2 is SVGEGT. V was clipped by 6 bases and J by 1 base; unmatched bases: 13. In nucleotides, the CDR3 is TGTGCCAGCAGACGACTCGGGACAGGGGGCGTTTCAAGCAATCAGCCCCAGCATTTT. Translating gives CASRRLGTGGVSSNQPQHF.